These T cell receptor beta chains were read from a single sample in a study of blood T cell repertoires in COVID-19. Some clones are missing from TCRdb's copy, which holds only in-frame ones; the method was immunoSEQ multiplex PCR. The data hold under 75,000 clones, with roughly 83% observed a single time. Input material: peripheral blood. The receptors originated from a man aged 55 to 70 with COVID-19, enrolled during active disease. Each CDR3 is given with its conserved first and last residue. Each record gives: V gene, J gene, D gene, CDR3 protein, CDR3 DNA. D genes are given only for firm matches.

TRBV11-3	TRBJ2-2	.	CASSPLTGELFF	TGTGCCAGCAGCCCCCTAACCGGGGAGCTGTTTTTT
TRBV5-4	TRBJ1-1	.	CASSLTLANTEAFF	TGTGCCAGCAGCTTGACTTTAGCGAACACTGAAGCTTTCTTT
TRBV5-1	TRBJ1-1	TRBD1	CASSLEAGGGGTEAFF	TGCGCCAGCAGCTTGGAGGCAGGGGGCGGGGGCACTGAAGCTTTCTTT
TRBV19	TRBJ1-3	TRBD1	CASSPTGTGGAGNTIYF	TGTGCCAGTAGTCCGACCGGGACAGGGGGCGCTGGAAACACCATATATTTT
TRBV30	TRBJ1-2	TRBD1	CAWSGTGYYTF	TGTGCCTGGAGCGGGACAGGGTACTACACCTTC
TRBV19	TRBJ1-1	.	CASSLGLQGGEAFF	TGTGCCAGTAGCTTGGGACTGCAAGGTGGTGAAGCTTTCTTT
TRBV5-1	TRBJ2-4	TRBD2	CASSLAELLAGVAKNIQYF	TGCGCCAGCAGCTTGGCCGAGTTGCTAGCGGGGGTAGCCAAAAACATTCAGTACTTC
TRBV12-2	TRBJ1-2	.	CASRYRGINYGYTF	TGTGCAAGTCGATACAGGGGTATTAACTATGGCTACACCTTC
TRBV19	TRBJ1-5	TRBD1	CASSLWDRGSQHF	TGTGCCAGTAGTCTCTGGGACAGGGGGTCCCAGCATTTT
TRBV7-6	TRBJ2-3	.	CASSSFLGGATDTQYF	TGTGCCAGCAGCTCCTTCCTGGGGGGGGCCACAGATACGCAGTATTTT
TRBV5-6	TRBJ1-1	TRBD1	CASSPPLGTVNTEAFF	TGTGCCAGCAGCCCACCCTTGGGGACAGTGAACACTGAAGCTTTCTTT
TRBV28	TRBJ2-3	.	CASSRPGVPDTQYF	TGTGCCAGCAGCCGCCCCGGGGTGCCAGATACGCAGTATTTT
TRBV7-3	TRBJ2-3	TRBD2	CASSLPGLAGGGDTQYF	TGTGCCAGCAGCCTCCCGGGACTAGCGGGAGGCGGGGATACGCAGTATTTT
TRBV14	TRBJ2-2	TRBD2	CASSQIAGGAGELFF	TGTGCCAGCAGCCAGATAGCGGGAGGAGCCGGGGAGCTGTTTTTT